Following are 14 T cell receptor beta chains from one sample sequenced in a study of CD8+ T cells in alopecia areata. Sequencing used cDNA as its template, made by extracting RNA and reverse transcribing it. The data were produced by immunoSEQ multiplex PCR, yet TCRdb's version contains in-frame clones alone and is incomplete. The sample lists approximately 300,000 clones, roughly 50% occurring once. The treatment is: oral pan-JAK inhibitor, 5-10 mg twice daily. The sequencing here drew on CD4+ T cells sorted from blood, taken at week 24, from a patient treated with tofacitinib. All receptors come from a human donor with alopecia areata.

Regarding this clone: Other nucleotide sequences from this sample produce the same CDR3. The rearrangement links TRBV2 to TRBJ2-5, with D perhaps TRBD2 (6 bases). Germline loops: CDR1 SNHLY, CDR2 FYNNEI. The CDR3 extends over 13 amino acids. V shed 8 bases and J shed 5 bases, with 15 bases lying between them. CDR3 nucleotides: TGTGCCAGCGGGGGAGGCGGGGTGGAGACCCAGTACTTC. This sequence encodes CASGGGGVETQYF.

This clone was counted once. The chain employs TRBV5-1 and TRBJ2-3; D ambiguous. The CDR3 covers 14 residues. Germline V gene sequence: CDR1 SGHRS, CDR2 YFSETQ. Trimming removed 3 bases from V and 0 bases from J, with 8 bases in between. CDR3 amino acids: CASSYGSSTDTQYF. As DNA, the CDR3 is TGCGCCAGCAGCTACGGCTCGAGCACAGATACGCAGTATTTT. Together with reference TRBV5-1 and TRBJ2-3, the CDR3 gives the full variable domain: KAGVTQTPRYLIKTRGQQVTLSCSPISGHRSVSWYQQTPGQGLQFLFEYFSETQRNKGNFPGRFSGRQFSNSRSEMNVSTLELGDSALYLCASSYGSSTDTQYFGPGTRLTVL.

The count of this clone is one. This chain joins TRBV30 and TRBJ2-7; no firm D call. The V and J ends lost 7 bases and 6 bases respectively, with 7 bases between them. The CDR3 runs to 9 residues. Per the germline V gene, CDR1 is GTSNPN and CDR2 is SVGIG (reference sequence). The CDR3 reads CAFKGEQYF. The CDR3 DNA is TGTGCCTTTAAAGGCGAGCAGTACTTC.

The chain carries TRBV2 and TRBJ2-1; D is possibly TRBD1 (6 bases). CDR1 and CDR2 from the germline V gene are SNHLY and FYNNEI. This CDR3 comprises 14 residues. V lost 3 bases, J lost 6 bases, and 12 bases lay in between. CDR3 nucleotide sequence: TGTGCCAGCAGTGACCCCAGGGGTGTCAATGAGCAGTTCTTC. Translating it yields CASSDPRGVNEQFF.

CDR3 coding DNA: TGCAGCGCCCACTGGGGGGGGGAGGATGAGCAGTTCTTC. This encodes CSAHWGGEDEQFF. This chain uses TRBV29-1 with TRBJ2-1; TRBD2 matches at 7 bases. This CDR3 region has 13 residues. Germline loops: CDR1 SQVTM, CDR2 ANQGSEA. With V trimmed by 7 bases and J by 8 bases, 11 bases remained unmatched.

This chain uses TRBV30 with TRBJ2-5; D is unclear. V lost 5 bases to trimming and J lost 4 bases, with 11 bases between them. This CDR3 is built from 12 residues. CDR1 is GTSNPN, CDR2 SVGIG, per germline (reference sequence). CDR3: CAWDELRETQYF. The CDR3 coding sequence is TGTGCCTGGGACGAACTCCGAGAGACCCAGTACTTC.

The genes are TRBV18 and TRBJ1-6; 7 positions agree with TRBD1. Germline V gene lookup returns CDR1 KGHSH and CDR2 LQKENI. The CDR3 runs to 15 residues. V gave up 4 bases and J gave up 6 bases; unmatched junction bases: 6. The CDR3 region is CASSQGTVGNSPLHF. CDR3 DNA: TGTGCCAGCTCACAAGGGACAGTGGGTAATTCACCCCTCCACTTT.

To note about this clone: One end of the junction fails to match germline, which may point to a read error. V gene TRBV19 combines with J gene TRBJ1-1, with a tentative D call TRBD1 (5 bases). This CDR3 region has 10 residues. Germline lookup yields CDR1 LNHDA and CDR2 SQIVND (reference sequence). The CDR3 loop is CASTARAVSF. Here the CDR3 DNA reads TGTGCCAGTACGGCCAGGGCTGTTTCCTTT.

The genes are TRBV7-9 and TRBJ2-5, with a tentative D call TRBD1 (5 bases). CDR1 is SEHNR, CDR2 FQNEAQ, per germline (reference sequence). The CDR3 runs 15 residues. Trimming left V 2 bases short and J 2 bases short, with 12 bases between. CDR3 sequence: CASSLNRSPQETQYF. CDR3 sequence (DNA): TGTGCCAGCAGCTTAAACAGGAGCCCTCAAGAGACCCAGTACTTC. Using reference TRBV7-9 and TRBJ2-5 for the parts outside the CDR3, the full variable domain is DTGVSQNPRHKITKRGQNVTFRCDPISEHNRLYWYRQTLGQGPEFLTYFQNEAQLEKSRLLSDRFSAERPKGSFSTLEIQRTEQGDSAMYLCASSLNRSPQETQYFGPGTRLLVL.

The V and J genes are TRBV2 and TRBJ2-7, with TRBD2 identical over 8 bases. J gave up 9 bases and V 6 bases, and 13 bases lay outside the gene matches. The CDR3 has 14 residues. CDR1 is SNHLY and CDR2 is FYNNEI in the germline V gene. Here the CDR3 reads CASRIAGNQRRQYF. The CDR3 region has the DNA TGTGCCAGCAGGATAGCGGGAAACCAGCGGAGGCAGTACTTC.

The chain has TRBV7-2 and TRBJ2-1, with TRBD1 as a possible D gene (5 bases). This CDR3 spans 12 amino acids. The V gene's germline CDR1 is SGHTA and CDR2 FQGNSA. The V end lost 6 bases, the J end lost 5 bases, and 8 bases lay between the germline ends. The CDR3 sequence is CASSRQHNEQFF. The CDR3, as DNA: TGTGCCAGCAGTCGACAGCACAATGAGCAGTTCTTC. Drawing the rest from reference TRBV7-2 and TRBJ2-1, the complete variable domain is GAGVSQSPSNKVTEKGKDVELRCDPISGHTALYWYRQSLGQGLEFLIYFQGNSAPDKSGLPSDRFSAERTGGSVSTLTIQRTQQEDSAVYLCASSRQHNEQFFGPGTRLTVL.

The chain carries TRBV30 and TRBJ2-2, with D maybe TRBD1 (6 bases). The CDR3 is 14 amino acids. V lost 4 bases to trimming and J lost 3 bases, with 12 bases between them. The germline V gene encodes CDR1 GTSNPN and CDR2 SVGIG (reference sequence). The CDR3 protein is CAWTRTVYTGELFF. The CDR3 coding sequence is TGTGCCTGGACCAGGACAGTATACACCGGGGAGCTGTTTTTT.

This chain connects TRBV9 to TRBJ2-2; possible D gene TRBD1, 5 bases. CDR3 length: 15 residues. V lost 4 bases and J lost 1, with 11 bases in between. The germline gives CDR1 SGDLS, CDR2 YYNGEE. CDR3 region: CASSSSQGNTGELFF. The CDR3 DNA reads TGTGCCAGCAGCTCTTCGCAGGGGAACACCGGGGAGCTGTTTTTT.

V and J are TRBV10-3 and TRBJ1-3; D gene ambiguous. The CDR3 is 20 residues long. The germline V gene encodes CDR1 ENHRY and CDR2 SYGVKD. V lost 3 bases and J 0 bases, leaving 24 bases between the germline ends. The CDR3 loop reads CAISDQSKTTMENSGNTIYF. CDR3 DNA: TGTGCCATCAGTGACCAATCAAAGACAACGATGGAGAACTCTGGAAACACCATATATTTT.